The present entry profiles one TCR beta chain with its context. Its antigen is unknown. No much larger clone is present one base from it, and per-base qualities are unavailable. This record comes from a study of shared clonotypes between healthy human individuals (dated by TCRdb to between 2020 and 2021). For context, the study as a whole: A few men and two women, aged 18 to 49 years, made up the cohort. For each donor, CD4 naive and CD4 memory were each run on three plates, CD8 naive on two plates, and CD8 memory on one plate. Blood TCR repertoires of about 5 healthy adults were deeply sequenced to estimate repertoire size and the extent of clonotype sharing between individuals. Different laboratories and diverse techniques were used to prepare libraries and sequence TCR repertoires, to increase sequencing depth and limit assay-specific biases. Leukapheresis yielded between about 0.9 and 8.9 billion PBMCs per donor.

Using the deep immunoSEQ assay, TCR CDR3 regions were amplified from genomic DNA by multiplex PCR. Genomic DNA extracted from each cell subset was distributed evenly over all wells of several immunoSEQ 96-well plates, and each plate served as one replicate. For sorted subsets, each replicate PCR was loaded with roughly 190 ng genomic DNA, equivalent to some 27,000 T cell genomes. Purified libraries were quantified with a Qubit 3.0 fluorometer, sized on a Bioanalyzer 2100, and re-quantified with the KAPA Library Quantification kit. Each immunoSEQ 96-well plate was sequenced on its own single-read 150-cycle Illumina NextSeq 550 flow cell. The authors' analysis ran thus. Because the immunoSEQ output held only junctional sequences and lacked quality scores, the filtering could not match the filtering applied to full-length reads. To assign V/J genes and CDR3, sequences were annotated using PyIR, a Python wrapper for IgBLAST v1.9, with IMGT germline references. Any read was removed if the V/J assignment was weak (E-value above 1e-6), the CDR3 was missing, or the read contained stop codons, out-of-frame junctions, or ambiguous translated residues. V3J clonotypes were defined as sequences sharing an identical inferred V gene, J gene, and CDR3 amino acid sequence. Percentage overlap between repertoires was calculated by dividing the number of shared unique clonotypes by the size of the smaller repertoire. Three approaches were used to assess repertoire richness: RTK rarefaction, the Chao1 estimator, and Recon v2.1 estimates of unobserved clonotypes. For all TCRbeta clonotypes obtained by the gDNA method from several donors, generation probabilities were computed with OLGA. TCRdb holds this immuneACCESS table with in-frame rearrangements only. Some clones are missing; in checked studies, unresolved V genes explain under half, and the rest has no known cause. The V and J calls and clone size were taken over from that table, and D and trimming were inferred from the DNA. Here the sample has millions of clones; 95% occur a single time. The top ten hold 0.13% of the sample.

The paper as a whole reports these results and caveats: Larger estimated clonotype richness was generally found for naive subsets than for memory subsets. The small number of donors limited the genetic and exposure-history diversity represented. Incomplete sequencing was indicated by rarefaction of sorted-subset datasets, despite the large sequencing depth. Pairwise subsampling led to the expectation that sequencing depth would affect the degree of clonotype sharing among donors. Across four donors, approximately 4.6% of naive CD4, roughly 3.3% of naive CD8, 2% to 2.5% of memory CD4, and 0.3% to 0.45% of memory CD8 clonotypes were shared. Clonotypes shared by all four sorted-subset donors showed higher generation probabilities than non-shared clonotypes. Sampling was restricted to blood, and TCR repertoires in tissues likely differ from the TCR repertoires found in blood.

Donors were healthy HIV-negative adults with no recently reported acute infections or vaccinations. All donors were Caucasian adults living in Nashville, Tennessee, USA. Magnetic negative selection was used to enrich CD4+ T cells, after which naive cells were positively selected on CD45RA and the negative fraction became the memory subset. Blood was collected by leukapheresis, and PBMCs were isolated by Ficoll-Histopaque density gradient centrifugation and then cryopreserved in liquid nitrogen vapor phase. Purity and quantity of every magnetically sorted T cell population were checked by analytical flow cytometry. Genomic DNA was isolated from every sorted fraction and measured by UV absorbance on a Nanodrop 2000c. The CDR3 runs 12 residues from the cysteine to the phenylalanine. Only the CDR3 region is kept as DNA, spanning 36 bases read in frame from base 1. CDR1 and CDR2 are read off the germline V gene as KGHSH and LQKENI. V is cut by 2 bases and J by 7 bases, and the space between the germline ends is 8 bases.

The sequence derives from a man aged 18 to 30 in good health. The rearrangement joined TRBV18 to TRBJ1-2; a tentative D call is TRBD1 (6 bases match). The sample consisted of naive CD4+ T cells sorted from blood. Read against the paper, the sample's cell subset or site label means: CD45RA+ positively selected. The DNA sequence is as follows: TGTGCCAGCTCACCAGAGACAGGTGGCTACACCTTC. The resulting protein is CASSPETGGYTF.